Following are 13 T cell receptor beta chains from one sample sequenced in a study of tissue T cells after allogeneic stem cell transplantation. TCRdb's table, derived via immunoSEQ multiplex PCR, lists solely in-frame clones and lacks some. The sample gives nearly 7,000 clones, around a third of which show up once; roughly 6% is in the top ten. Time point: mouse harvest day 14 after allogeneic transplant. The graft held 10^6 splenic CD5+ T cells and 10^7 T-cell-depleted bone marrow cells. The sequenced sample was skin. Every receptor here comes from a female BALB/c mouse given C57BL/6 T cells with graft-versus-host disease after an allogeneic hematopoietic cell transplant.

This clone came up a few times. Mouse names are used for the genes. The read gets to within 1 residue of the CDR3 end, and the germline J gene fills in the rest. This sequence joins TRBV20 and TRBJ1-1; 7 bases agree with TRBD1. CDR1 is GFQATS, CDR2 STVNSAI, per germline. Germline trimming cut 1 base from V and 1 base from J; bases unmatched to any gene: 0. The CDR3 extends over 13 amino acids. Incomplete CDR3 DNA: TGTGGTGCTAGGGGGGACAGAAACACAGAAGTCTTC. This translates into CGARGDRNTEVF. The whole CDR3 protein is CGARGDRNTEVFF.

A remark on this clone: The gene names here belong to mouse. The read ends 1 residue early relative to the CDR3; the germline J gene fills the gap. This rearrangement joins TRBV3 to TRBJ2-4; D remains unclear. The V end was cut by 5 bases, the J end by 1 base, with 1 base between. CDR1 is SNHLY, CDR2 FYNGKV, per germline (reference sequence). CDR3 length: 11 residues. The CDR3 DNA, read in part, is TGTGCCAGCAGCCGTCAAAACACCTTGTAC. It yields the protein CASSRQNTLY. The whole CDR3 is CASSRQNTLYF.

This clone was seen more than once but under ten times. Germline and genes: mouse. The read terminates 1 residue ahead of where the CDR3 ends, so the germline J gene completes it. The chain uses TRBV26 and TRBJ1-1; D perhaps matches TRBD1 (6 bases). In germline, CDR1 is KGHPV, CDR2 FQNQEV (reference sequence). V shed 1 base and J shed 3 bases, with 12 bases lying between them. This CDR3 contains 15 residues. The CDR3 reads CASSLWGARDTEVFF. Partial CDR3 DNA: TGTGCCAGCAGTCTGTGGGGGGCGCGGGACACAGAAGTCTTC.

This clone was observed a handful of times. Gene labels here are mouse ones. The CDR3: CASSGTGQDTQYF. The sequenced part of the CDR3 DNA is TGTGCCAGCTCCGGGACAGGCCAAGACACCCAGTAC. The chain recombines TRBV12-2 with TRBJ2-5; 8 bases map to TRBD1. With the read ending 1 residue before the CDR3 end, the germline J gene is used to fill in that end. CDR3 length equals 13 residues. The ends lost 4 bases at V and 2 bases at J; junction bases unmatched: 1. CDR1 is SGHLS, CDR2 HYDKME, per germline. Looking up the rest from reference TRBV12-2 and TRBJ2-5 gives the full variable domain: NSGVVQSPRYIIKGKGERSILKCIPISGHLSVAWYQQTQGQELKFFIQHYDKMERDKGNLPSRFSVQQFDDYHSEMNMSALELEDSAVYFCASSGTGQDTQYFGPGTRLLVL.

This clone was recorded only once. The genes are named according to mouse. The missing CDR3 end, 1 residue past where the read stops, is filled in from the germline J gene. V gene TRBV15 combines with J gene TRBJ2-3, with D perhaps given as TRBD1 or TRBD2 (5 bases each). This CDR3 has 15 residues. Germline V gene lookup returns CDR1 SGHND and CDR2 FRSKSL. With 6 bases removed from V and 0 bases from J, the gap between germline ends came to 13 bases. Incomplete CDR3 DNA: TGTGCCAGCAGCCACGGGGGTTCTAGTGCAGAAACGCTGTAT. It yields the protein CASSHGGSSAETLY. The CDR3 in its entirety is CASSHGGSSAETLYF.

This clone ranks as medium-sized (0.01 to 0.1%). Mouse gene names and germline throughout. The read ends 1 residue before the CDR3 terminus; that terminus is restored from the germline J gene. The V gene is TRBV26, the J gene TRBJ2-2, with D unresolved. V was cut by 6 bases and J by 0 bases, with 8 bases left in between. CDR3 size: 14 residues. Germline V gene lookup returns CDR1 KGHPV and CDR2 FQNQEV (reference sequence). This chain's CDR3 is CASSLRPNTGQLYF. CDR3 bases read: TGTGCCAGCAGCCTCAGGCCAAACACCGGGCAGCTCTAC.

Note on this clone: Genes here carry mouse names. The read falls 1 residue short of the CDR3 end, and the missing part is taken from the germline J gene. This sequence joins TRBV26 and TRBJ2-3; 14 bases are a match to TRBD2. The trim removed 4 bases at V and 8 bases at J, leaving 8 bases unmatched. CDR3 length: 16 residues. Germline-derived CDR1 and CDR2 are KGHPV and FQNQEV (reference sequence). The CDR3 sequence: CASSPIRDWGGRTLYF. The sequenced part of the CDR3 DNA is TGTGCCAGCAGTCCCATCCGGGACTGGGGGGGCAGAACGCTGTAT.

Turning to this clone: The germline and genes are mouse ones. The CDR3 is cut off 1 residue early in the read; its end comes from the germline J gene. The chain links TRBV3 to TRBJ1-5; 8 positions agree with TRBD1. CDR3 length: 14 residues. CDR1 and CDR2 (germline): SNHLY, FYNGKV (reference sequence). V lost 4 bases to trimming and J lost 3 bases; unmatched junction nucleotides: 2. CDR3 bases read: TGTGCCAGCAGCTCGACAGGGGTCAACCAGGCTCCGCTT. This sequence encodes CASSSTGVNQAPL. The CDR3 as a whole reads CASSSTGVNQAPLF.

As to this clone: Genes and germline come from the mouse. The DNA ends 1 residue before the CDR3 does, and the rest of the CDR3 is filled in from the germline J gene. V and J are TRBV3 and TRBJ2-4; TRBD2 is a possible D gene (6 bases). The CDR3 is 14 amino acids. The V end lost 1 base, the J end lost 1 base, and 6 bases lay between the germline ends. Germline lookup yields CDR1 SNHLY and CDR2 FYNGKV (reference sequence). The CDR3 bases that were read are TGTGCCAGCAGCTTAGACTGGGGTCAAAACACCTTGTAC. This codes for CASSLDWGQNTLY. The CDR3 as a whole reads CASSLDWGQNTLYF. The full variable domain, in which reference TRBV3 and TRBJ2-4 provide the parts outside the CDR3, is GPKVLQIPSHQIIDMGQMVTLNCDPVSNHLYFYWYKQILGQQMEFLVNFYNGKVMEKSKLFKDQFSVERPDGSYFTLKIQPTALEDSAVYFCASSLDWGQNTLYFGAGTRLSVL.

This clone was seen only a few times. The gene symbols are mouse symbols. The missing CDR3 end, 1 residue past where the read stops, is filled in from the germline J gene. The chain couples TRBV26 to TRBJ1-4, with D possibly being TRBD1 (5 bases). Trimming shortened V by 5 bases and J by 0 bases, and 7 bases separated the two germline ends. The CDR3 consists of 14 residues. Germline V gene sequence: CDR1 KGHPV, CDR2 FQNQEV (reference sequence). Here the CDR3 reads CASSDSLSNERLFF. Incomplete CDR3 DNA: TGTGCCAGCAGTGACAGCCTTTCCAACGAAAGATTATTT.

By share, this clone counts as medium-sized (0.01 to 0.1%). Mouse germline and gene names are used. CDR3 region: CASSPGQGSSYEQYF. The sequenced part of the CDR3 DNA is TGTGCCAGCAGTCCAGGACAGGGTAGCTCCTATGAACAGTAC. This chain connects TRBV26 to TRBJ2-7; 8 bases are a match to TRBD1. Read coverage stops 1 residue before the CDR3 terminus; the germline J gene supplies the remainder. Germline CDR1 KGHPV, CDR2 FQNQEV (reference sequence). The CDR3 is made up of 15 amino acids. V gave up 4 bases and J gave up 0 bases; unmatched junction bases: 5.

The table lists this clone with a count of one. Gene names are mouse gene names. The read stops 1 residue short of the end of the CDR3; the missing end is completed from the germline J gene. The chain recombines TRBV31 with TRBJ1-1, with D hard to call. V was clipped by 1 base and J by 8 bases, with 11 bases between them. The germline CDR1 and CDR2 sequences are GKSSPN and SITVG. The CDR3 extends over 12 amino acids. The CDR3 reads CAWSPWTVEVFF. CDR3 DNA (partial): TGTGCCTGGAGTCCATGGACCGTGGAAGTCTTC.

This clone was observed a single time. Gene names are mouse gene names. The sequenced CDR3 bases are TGTGCCAGCGGTGATGCCTGGGGGGGCGCCCAAGACACCCAGTAC. It codes for CASGDAWGGAQDTQY. The entire CDR3 sequence reads CASGDAWGGAQDTQYF. The chain uses TRBV13-2 and TRBJ2-5; 10 bases line up with TRBD2. The CDR3 is cut off 1 residue early in the read; its end comes from the germline J gene. The J segment lost 2 bases and the V segment lost 0 bases, leaving 3 bases of the junction unmatched. CDR1 and CDR2 (germline): NNHNN, SYGAGS (reference sequence). The CDR3 is made up of 16 amino acids.